The 14 T cell receptor beta chains given below trace back to one sample, sequenced in a study of T cells in Graves' hyperthyroidism and ophthalmopathy. RNA transcripts gave rise to amplified TCR beta CDR3 regions. TCR CDR3 underwent first-round RT-PCR with the HTBI primer set. MiXCR was run by TCRdb on the multiplex PCR reads, yielding one entry per CDR3 protein. The repertoire includes some 600,000 distinct CDR3 sequences, 14% of them detected once, and 5.5% to 7.5% sits in the top ten. Sequencing input: blood. Receptor source: a woman in her 30s with Graves' hyperthyroidism that later progressed to Graves' ophthalmopathy.

This clonotype has more than one count but fewer than ten. In DNA, the CDR3 is TGTGCCAGTAGTCCTGGGGGATTTGGAGGAAGAACGCAGTATTTT. As protein: CASSPGGFGGRTQYF. The chain uses TRBV19 and TRBJ2-3, with D possibly being TRBD1 or TRBD2 (5 bases each). The germline V gene encodes CDR1 LNHDA and CDR2 SQIVND (reference sequence). V lost 5 bases and J 9 bases, leaving 21 bases between the germline ends. The CDR3 is 15 residues long.

This clonotype has a handful of counts. This chain connects TRBV12-5 to TRBJ1-4; no reliable D call. The CDR3 loop spans 15 amino acids. Germline CDR1 LGHNT, CDR2 FRNRAP. Trimming took 1 base from V and 8 from J, leaving 14 bases between them. The CDR3 nucleotides read TGTGCTAGTGGTTTGGGGTTGGGCGGGGTCGAAAAACTGTTTTTT. Its translation is CASGLGLGGVEKLFF.

This clonotype was found many times. The chain uses TRBV7-9 and TRBJ2-1; D not certain. Germline CDR1 and CDR2: SEHNR and FQNEAQ (reference sequence). V shed 1 base and J shed 4 bases, with 5 bases lying between them. This CDR3 comprises 13 residues. The CDR3 protein is CASSLVSYNEQFF. The CDR3 DNA reads as TGTGCCAGCAGCTTAGTCAGTTACAATGAGCAGTTCTTC.

There are many counts of this clonotype. This chain uses TRBV20-1 with TRBJ1-1; D uncertain. CDR1 is DFQATT, CDR2 SNEGSKA, per germline (reference sequence). The CDR3 consists of 14 residues. Between the trimmed V and J ends, which lost 6 bases and 1 base, there was a span of 15 bases. This CDR3 is CSAGEIISNTEAFF. The CDR3 coding sequence is TGCAGTGCAGGTGAGATAATTTCGAACACTGAAGCTTTCTTT.

This clonotype was recorded at least ten times. The V and J genes are TRBV5-1 and TRBJ1-2; TRBD1 is a possible D gene (5 bases). V was clipped by 4 bases and J by 8 bases, with 21 bases between them. Per the germline V gene, CDR1 is SGHRS and CDR2 is YFSETQ. The CDR3 is 15 residues long. The CDR3 DNA reads as TGCGCCAGCAGCCAGACCGCCGGGGACTATGAGGGCTACACCTTC. It specifies CASSQTAGDYEGYTF.

V usage is TRBV5-1 and J usage is TRBJ2-7, with 10 nucleotides matching TRBD2. This CDR3 has 16 amino acids. V gave up 0 bases and J gave up 3 bases; unmatched junction bases: 6. CDR1 and CDR2 (germline): SGHRS, YFSETQ. CDR3 loop: CASSLALTSGHYEQYF. CDR3 sequence (DNA): TGCGCCAGCAGCTTGGCCCTGACTAGCGGGCACTACGAGCAGTACTTC.

In the case of this clonotype: This may be a read error, as it is one base from a much larger clone. CDR3 in DNA: TGTGCCAGTAGTATAAGCCAGGGAAGGGGGAACACTGAAGCTTTCTTT. Protein sequence: CASSISQGRGNTEAFF. The V gene is TRBV19, the J gene TRBJ1-1; D is perhaps TRBD1 (5 bases). V was clipped by 2 bases and J by 1 base, with 14 bases between them. The CDR3 totals 16 residues. Germline loops: CDR1 LNHDA, CDR2 SQIVND (reference sequence).

This clonotype was seen at least ten times. The rearrangement links TRBV12-3 or TRBV12-4 to TRBJ2-3, with D unresolved. This CDR3 has 15 amino acids. The V gene lost 2 bases and the J gene lost 2 bases, with 11 bases spanning the gap. The CDR3 region has the DNA TGTGCCAGCAGTTTACCTCTACCCTCCACAGATACGCAGTATTTT. This gives the protein CASSLPLPSTDTQYF.

The chain joins TRBV2 to TRBJ2-1, with 11 bases aligning to TRBD2. In germline, CDR1 is SNHLY, CDR2 FYNNEI. V lost 7 bases, J lost 8 bases, and 7 bases stayed unmatched. The CDR3 runs to 14 residues. The CDR3 loop reads CASTPSGRWDEQFF. The CDR3 DNA sequence: TGTGCCAGCACACCTAGCGGGAGGTGGGATGAGCAGTTCTTC.

Many counts were recorded for this clonotype. The chain joins TRBV12-3 or TRBV12-4 to TRBJ2-3; possibly TRBD2 for D (5 bases). There are 17 residues in the CDR3. The V gene lost 5 bases and the J gene lost 1 base, with 19 bases spanning the gap. The CDR3 DNA is TGTGCCAGCAGTCGCCCCAGACTGAGGGAAGGCACAGATACGCAGTATTTT. It is translated as CASSRPRLREGTDTQYF.

The genes are TRBV29-1 and TRBJ2-2, with 7 bases matching TRBD2. Germline values: CDR1 SQVTM, CDR2 ANQGSEA. Germline trimming cut 0 bases from V and 3 bases from J; bases unmatched to any gene: 10. The CDR3 has 17 amino acids. The DNA for the CDR3 is TGCAGCGTTGAAGATAAACGCGGGAGTGAGTACACCGGGGAGCTGTTTTTT. Translating gives CSVEDKRGSEYTGELFF.

This clonotype was seen at least ten times. The V and J genes are TRBV27 and TRBJ1-3, with D uncertain. Germline loops: CDR1 MNHEY, CDR2 SMNVEV (reference sequence). V was shortened by 5 bases and J by 0 bases, with 32 bases between the two germline ends. The CDR3 has 22 amino acids. CDR3 in amino acids: CASSLTRSSQNLWRSSGNTIYF. In DNA form, the CDR3 reads TGTGCCAGCAGTCTAACTCGGAGCTCTCAAAACCTTTGGCGCAGCTCTGGAAACACCATATATTTT.

This clonotype came up many times. The CDR3 DNA is TGTGCCAGCAGCGAGGGTATTGGCACCTACGAGCAGTACTTC. Translating it yields CASSEGIGTYEQYF. The rearrangement uses TRBV12-3 or TRBV12-4 and TRBJ2-7, with D maybe TRBD2 (5 bases). There are 14 residues in the CDR3. The V end was cut by 6 bases, the J end by 2 bases, with 14 bases between.

The gene calls are TRBV20-1 and TRBJ1-2; no definite D call. Trimming cost V 5 bases and J 7 bases, with 14 bases left between them. CDR3 size: 12 residues. CDR1 and CDR2 from the germline V gene are DFQATT and SNEGSKA (reference sequence). The CDR3 reads CSALNRAAGYTF. The CDR3 DNA is TGCAGTGCTCTGAATCGCGCGGCTGGCTACACCTTC.